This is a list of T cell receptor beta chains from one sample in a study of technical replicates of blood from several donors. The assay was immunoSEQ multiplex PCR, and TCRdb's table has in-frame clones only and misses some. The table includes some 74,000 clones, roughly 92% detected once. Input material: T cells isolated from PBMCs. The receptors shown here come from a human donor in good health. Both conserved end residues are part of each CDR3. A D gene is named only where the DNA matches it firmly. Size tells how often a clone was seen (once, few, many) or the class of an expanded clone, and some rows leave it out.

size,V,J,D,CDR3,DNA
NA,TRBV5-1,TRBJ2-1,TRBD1,CASSTRGQGRDEQFF,TGCGCCAGCAGCACAAGGGGACAGGGGAGGGATGAGCAGTTCTTC
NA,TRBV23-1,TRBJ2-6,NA,CASSPVHTQQSRANVLTF,TGCGCCAGCAGTCCAGTGCATACGCAACAAAGTCGGGCCAACGTCCTGACTTTC
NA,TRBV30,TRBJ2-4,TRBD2,CAWSREGPFKAKNIQYF,TGTGCCTGGAGTCGGGAGGGTCCCTTTAAAGCCAAAAACATTCAGTACTTC
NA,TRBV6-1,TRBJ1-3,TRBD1,CASSRDRVSGNTIYF,TGTGCCAGCAGTCGGGACAGGGTCTCTGGAAACACCATATATTTT
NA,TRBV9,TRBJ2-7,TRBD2,CASSVVPQAGVYEQYF,TGTGCCAGCAGCGTAGTCCCACAGGCGGGGGTCTACGAGCAGTACTTC
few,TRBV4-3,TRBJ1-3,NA,CASSQDRGWRDTIYF,TGCGCCAGCAGCCAAGATCGGGGGTGGAGAGACACCATATATTTT
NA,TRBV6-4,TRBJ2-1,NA,CASSDSEGGADEQFF,TGTGCCAGCAGTGACTCGGAAGGCGGGGCCGATGAGCAGTTCTTC
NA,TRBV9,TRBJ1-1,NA,CASSVESVTEAFF,TGTGCCAGCAGCGTAGAATCTGTTACTGAAGCTTTCTTT
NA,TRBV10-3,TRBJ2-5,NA,CAIKGGEWETQYF,TGTGCCATCAAAGGCGGGGAGTGGGAGACCCAGTACTTC
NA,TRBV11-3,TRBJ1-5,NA,CASSLCGQPQHF,TGTGCCAGCAGCTTATGCGGGCAGCCCCAGCATTTT
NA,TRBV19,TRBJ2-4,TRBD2,CASTSGSDIQYF,TGTGCCAGTACTAGCGGGTCGGACATTCAGTACTTC
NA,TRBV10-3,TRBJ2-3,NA,CAISARVSDTQYF,TGTGCCATCAGTGCACGGGTGTCGGATACGCAGTATTTT
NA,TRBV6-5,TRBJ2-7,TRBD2,CASRLAGGGQYEQYF,TGTGCCAGCAGACTAGCGGGAGGCGGTCAATACGAGCAGTACTTC
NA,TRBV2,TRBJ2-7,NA,CASSEGRPPYEQYF,TGTGCCAGCAGTGAGGGCAGACCGCCCTACGAGCAGTACTTC
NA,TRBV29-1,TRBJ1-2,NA,CSVDISNYGYTF,TGCAGCGTTGACATCAGTAACTATGGCTACACCTTC
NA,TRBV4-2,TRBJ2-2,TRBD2,CASSQDDLAAANTGELFF,TGTGCCAGCAGCCAAGATGACCTAGCGGCAGCTAACACCGGGGAGCTGTTTTTT
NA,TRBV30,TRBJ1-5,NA,CAWMSGANQPQHF,TGTGCCTGGATGTCAGGGGCAAATCAGCCCCAGCATTTT
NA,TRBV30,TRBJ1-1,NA,CAWSVWGGNEAFF,TGTGCCTGGAGTGTCTGGGGAGGGAATGAAGCTTTCTTT
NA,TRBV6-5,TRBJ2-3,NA,CASSYQLANTDTQYF,TGTGCCAGCAGTTACCAACTAGCTAACACAGATACGCAGTATTTT
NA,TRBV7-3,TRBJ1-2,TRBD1,CASSFGTGDGYTF,TGTGCCAGCAGCTTTGGGACAGGGGATGGCTACACCTTC
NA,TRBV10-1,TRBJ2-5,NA,CASSEYVGGETQYF,TGCGCCAGCAGTGAGTACGTGGGCGGGGAGACCCAGTACTTC
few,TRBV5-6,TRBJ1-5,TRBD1,CASSQTGQGNQPQHF,TGTGCCAGCAGCCAAACGGGACAGGGAAATCAGCCCCAGCATTTT
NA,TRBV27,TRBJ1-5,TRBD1,CASSPNRGGNQPQHF,TGTGCCAGCAGTCCTAACAGGGGCGGCAATCAGCCCCAGCATTTT
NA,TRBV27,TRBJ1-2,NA,CASSLSGTAYHGYTF,TGTGCCAGCAGTTTATCGGGCACGGCATACCATGGCTACACCTTC
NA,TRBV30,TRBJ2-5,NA,CAAAVRRLQETQYF,TGTGCAGCAGCGGTCCGGCGACTCCAAGAGACCCAGTACTTC
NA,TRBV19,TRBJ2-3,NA,CASSNPEGLSSGFTDTQYF,TGTGCCAGTAGTAATCCGGAGGGCCTGAGCTCCGGATTCACAGATACGCAGTATTTT
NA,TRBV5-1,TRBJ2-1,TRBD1,CASSPGQGGYNEQFF,TGCGCCAGCAGCCCGGGACAGGGGGGTTACAATGAGCAGTTCTTC
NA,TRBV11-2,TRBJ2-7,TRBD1,CASSKQGDFYEQYF,TGTGCCAGCAGCAAACAGGGGGACTTCTACGAGCAGTACTTC
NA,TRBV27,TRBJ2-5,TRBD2,CASSSGRALRETQYF,TGTGCCAGCAGTAGCGGGAGGGCCCTTAGGGAGACCCAGTACTTC
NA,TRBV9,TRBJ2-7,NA,CASSVDPIYEQYF,TGTGCCAGCAGCGTAGATCCTATTTACGAGCAGTACTTC
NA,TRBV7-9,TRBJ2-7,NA,CASSLDVGVKREQYF,TGTGCCAGCAGCTTAGATGTGGGAGTTAAGCGCGAGCAGTACTTC
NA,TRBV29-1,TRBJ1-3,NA,CSLLGNTIYF,TGCAGCCTCCTAGGAAACACCATATATTTT
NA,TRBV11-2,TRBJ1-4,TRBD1,CASSPGTGVEKLFF,TGTGCCAGCAGCCCCGGGACAGGGGTTGAAAAACTGTTTTTT
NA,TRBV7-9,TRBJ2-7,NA,CASSLEVGSEYEQYF,TGTGCCAGCAGCTTAGAGGTTGGCAGCGAGTACGAGCAGTACTTC
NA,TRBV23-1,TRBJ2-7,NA,CASSQRGYEQYF,TGCGCCAGCAGTCAAAGGGGTTACGAGCAGTACTTC
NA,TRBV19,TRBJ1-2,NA,CASNRNYGYTF,TGTGCCAGTAACCGGAACTATGGCTACACCTTC
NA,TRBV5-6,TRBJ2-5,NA,CASSFLTQGGQETQYF,TGTGCCAGCAGCTTTCTAACCCAGGGCGGTCAAGAGACCCAGTACTTC
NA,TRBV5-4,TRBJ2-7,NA,CASSPRGSEQYF,TGTGCCAGCAGCCCCCGGGGGAGCGAGCAGTACTTC
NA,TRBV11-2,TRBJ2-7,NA,CASSPDSYEQYF,TGTGCCAGCAGCCCGGACAGCTACGAGCAGTACTTC
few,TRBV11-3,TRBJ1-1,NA,CASSLARTEAFF,TGTGCCAGCAGCTTAGCAAGGACAGAAGCTTTCTTT
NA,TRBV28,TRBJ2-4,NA,CASSSPGEGVAKNIQYF,TGTGCCAGCAGCTCGCCGGGGGAGGGGGTGGCCAAAAACATTCAGTACTTC
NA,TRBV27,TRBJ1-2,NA,CASSQGYGYTF,TGTGCCAGCAGTCAGGGGTATGGCTACACCTTC
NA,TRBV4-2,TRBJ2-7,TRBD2,CASSPSSSGSYEQYF,TGTGCCAGCAGCCCCTCCTCTAGCGGGAGTTACGAGCAGTACTTC
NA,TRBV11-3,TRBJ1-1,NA,CASSLEAGTEAFF,TGTGCCAGCAGCTTAGAGGCGGGCACTGAAGCTTTCTTT
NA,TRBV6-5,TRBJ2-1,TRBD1,CASSRQGVNEQFF,TGTGCCAGCAGCCGACAGGGTGTGAATGAGCAGTTCTTC
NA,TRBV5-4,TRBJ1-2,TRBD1,CASSLGRGENGYTF,TGTGCCAGCAGCTTGGGCAGGGGGGAGAATGGCTACACCTTC
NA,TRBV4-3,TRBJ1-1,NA,CASSQEQGVGDEAFF,TGCGCCAGCAGCCAGGAACAGGGCGTGGGTGATGAAGCTTTCTTT
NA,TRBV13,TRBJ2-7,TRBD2,CASTRGGSGSYEQYF,TGTGCCAGCACCCGAGGTGGGAGCGGGAGCTACGAGCAGTACTTC
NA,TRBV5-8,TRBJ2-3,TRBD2,CASSDLTSVADTQYF,TGTGCCAGCAGCGACTTGACTAGCGTGGCAGATACGCAGTATTTT
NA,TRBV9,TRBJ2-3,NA,CASTSDTDTQYF,TGTGCCAGCACTAGCGACACAGATACGCAGTATTTT
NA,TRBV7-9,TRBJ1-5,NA,CASSLEASNQPQHF,TGTGCCAGCAGCTTAGAGGCTAGTAATCAGCCCCAGCATTTT
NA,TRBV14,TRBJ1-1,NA,CASSQVTGTEAFF,TGTGCCAGCAGCCAAGTAACAGGGACTGAAGCTTTCTTT
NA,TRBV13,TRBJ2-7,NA,CASSFFPYEQYF,TGTGCCAGCAGCTTTTTCCCTTACGAGCAGTACTTC
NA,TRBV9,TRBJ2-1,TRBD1,CASSPPTGSSYNEQFF,TGTGCCAGCAGCCCTCCGACAGGGAGCTCCTACAATGAGCAGTTCTTC
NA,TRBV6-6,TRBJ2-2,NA,CASSIGGYTGELFF,TGTGCCAGCAGTATTGGGGGGTACACCGGGGAGCTGTTTTTT
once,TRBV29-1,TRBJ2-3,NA,CSVEDIYTGTDTQYF,TGCAGCGTTGAAGATATATATACAGGCACAGATACGCAGTATTTT
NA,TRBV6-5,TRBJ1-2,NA,CASSWAGYGYTF,TGTGCCAGCAGCTGGGCGGGCTATGGCTACACCTTC
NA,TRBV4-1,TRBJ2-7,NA,CASSQVEFFEQYF,TGCGCCAGCAGCCAAGTAGAATTTTTCGAGCAGTACTTC
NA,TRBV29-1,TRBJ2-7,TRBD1,CSVLDRSSYEQYF,TGCAGCGTTCTGGACAGGAGCTCCTACGAGCAGTACTTC
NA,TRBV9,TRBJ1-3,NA,CASSVGGGNTIYF,TGTGCCAGCAGCGTAGGGGGCGGAAACACCATATATTTT